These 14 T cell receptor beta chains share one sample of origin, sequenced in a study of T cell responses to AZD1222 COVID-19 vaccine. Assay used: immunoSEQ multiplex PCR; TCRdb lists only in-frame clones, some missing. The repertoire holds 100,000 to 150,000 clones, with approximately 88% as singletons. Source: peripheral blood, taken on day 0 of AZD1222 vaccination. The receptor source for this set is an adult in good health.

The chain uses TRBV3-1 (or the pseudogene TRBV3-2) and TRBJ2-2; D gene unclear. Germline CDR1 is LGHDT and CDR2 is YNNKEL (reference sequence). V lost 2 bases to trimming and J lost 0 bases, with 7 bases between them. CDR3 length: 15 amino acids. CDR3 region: CASSQTASNTGELFF. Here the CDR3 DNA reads TGTGCCAGCAGCCAAACAGCCTCGAACACCGGGGAGCTGTTTTTT.

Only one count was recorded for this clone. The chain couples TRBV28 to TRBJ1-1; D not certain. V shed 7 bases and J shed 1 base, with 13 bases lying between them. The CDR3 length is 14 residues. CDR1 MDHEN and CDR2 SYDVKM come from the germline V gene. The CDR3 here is CASNLDTSNTEAFF. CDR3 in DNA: TGTGCCAGCAACCTAGACACGTCGAACACTGAAGCTTTCTTT.

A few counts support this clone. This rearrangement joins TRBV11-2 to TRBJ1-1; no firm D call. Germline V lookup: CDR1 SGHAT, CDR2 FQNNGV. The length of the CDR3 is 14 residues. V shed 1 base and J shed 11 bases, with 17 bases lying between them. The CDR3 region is CASSLAGPQRGAFF. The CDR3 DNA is TGTGCCAGCAGCTTAGCAGGACCTCAGCGTGGGGCTTTCTTT.

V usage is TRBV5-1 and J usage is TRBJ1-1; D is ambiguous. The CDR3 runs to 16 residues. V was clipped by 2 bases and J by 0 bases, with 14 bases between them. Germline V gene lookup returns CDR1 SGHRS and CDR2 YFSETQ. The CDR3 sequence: CASSLTPGELNTEAFF. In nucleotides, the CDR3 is TGCGCCAGCAGCTTAACTCCGGGAGAATTGAACACTGAAGCTTTCTTT.

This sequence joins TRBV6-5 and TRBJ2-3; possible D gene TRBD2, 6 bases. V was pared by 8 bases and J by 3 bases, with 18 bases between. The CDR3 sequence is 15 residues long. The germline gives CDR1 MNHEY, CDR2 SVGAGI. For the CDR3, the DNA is TGTGCCAGCGGAGTAGGTTGGAGGGAGACAGATACGCAGTATTTT. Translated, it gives CASGVGWRETDTQYF.

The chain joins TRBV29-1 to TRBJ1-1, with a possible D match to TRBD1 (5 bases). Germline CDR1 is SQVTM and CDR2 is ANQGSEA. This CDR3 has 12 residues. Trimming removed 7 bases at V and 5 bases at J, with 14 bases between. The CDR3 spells CSAAGQGTEAFF. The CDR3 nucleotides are TGCAGCGCCGCGGGGCAGGGAACTGAAGCTTTCTTT.

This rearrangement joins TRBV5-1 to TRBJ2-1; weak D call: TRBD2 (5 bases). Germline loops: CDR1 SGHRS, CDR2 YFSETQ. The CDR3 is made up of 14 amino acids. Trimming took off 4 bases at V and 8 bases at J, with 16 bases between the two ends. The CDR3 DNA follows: TGCGCCAGCAGCCCCCCCTATAGCGATCATGAGCAGTTCTTC. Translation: CASSPPYSDHEQFF.

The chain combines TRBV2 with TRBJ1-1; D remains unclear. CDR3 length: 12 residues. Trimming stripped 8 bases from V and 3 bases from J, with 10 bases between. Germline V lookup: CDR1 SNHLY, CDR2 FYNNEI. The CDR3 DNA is TGTGCCAGCTTGAAGGGCTACACTGAAGCTTTCTTT. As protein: CASLKGYTEAFF.

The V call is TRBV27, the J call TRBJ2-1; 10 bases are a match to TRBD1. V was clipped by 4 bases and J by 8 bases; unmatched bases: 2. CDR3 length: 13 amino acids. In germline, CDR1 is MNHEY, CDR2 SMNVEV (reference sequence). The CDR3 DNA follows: TGTGCCAGCAGTTCGGACAGGGGGTATGAGCAGTTCTTC. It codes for CASSSDRGYEQFF.

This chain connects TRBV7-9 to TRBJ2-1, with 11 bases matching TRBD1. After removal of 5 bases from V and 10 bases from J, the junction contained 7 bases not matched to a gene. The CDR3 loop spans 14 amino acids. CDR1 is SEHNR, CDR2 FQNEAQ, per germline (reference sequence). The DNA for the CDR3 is TGTGCCAGCAGCCCCCGGACAGGGGGCTGGGAGCAGTTCTTC. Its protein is CASSPRTGGWEQFF. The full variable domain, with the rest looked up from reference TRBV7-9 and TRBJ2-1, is DTGVSQNPRHKITKRGQNVTFRCDPISEHNRLYWYRQTLGQGPEFLTYFQNEAQLEKSRLLSDRFSAERPKGSFSTLEIQRTEQGDSAMYLCASSPRTGGWEQFFGPGTRLTVL.

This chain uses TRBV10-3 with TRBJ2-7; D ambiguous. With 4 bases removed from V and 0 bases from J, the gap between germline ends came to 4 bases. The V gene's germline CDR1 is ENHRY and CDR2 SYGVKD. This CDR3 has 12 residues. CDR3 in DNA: TGTGCCATCAGTGCCAACTCCTACGAGCAGTACTTC. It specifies CAISANSYEQYF.

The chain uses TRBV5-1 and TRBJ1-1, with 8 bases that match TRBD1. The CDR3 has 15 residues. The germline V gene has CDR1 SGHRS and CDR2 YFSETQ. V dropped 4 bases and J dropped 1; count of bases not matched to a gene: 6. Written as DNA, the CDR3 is TGCGCCAGCAGCAGGGGGACAGGAGGGAACACTGAAGCTTTCTTT. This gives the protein CASSRGTGGNTEAFF.

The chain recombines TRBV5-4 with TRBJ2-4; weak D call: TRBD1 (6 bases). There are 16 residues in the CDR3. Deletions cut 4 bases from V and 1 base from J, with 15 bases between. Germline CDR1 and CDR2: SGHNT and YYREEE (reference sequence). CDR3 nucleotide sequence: TGTGCCAGCAGCCCCCGGACAGCAGGGGCCAAAAACATTCAGTACTTC. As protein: CASSPRTAGAKNIQYF. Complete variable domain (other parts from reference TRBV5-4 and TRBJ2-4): ETGVTQSPTHLIKTRGQQVTLRCSSQSGHNTVSWYQQALGQGPQFIFQYYREEENGRGNFPPRFSGLQFPNYSSELNVNALELDDSALYLCASSPRTAGAKNIQYFGAGTRLSVL.

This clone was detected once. The chain's CDR3 is CASMGAGQGLNEQFF. The CDR3 DNA sequence: TGTGCCAGCATGGGGGCGGGACAGGGACTTAATGAGCAGTTCTTC. V usage is TRBV28 and J usage is TRBJ2-1, with 9 bases lining up with TRBD1. The CDR3 is 15 residues long. Germline CDR1 is MDHEN and CDR2 is SYDVKM. Losses at the gene ends were 7 bases for V and 7 bases for J; bases not matched to a gene: 11.